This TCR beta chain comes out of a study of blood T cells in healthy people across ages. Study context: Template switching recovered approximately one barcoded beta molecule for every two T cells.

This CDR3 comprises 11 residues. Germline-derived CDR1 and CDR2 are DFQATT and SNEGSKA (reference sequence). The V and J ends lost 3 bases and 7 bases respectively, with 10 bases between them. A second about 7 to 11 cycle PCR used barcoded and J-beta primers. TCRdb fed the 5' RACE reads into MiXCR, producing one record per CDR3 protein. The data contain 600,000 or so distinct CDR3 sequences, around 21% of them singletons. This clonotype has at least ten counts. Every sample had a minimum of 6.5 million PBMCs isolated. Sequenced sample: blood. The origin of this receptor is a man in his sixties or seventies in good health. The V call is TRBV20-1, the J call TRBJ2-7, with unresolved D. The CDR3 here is CSASPGGEQYF. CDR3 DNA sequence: TGCAGTGCTAGTCCGGGTGGGGAGCAGTACTTC.